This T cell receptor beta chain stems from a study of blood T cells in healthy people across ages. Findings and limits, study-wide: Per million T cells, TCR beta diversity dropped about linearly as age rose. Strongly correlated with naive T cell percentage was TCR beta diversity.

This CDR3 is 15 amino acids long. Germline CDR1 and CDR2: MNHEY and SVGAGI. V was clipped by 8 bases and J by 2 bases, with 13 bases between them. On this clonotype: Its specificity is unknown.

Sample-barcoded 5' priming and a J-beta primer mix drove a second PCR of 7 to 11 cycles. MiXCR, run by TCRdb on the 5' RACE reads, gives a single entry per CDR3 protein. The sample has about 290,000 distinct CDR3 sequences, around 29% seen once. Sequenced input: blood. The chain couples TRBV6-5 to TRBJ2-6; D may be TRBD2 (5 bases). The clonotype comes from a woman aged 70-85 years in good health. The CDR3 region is CASRPSRAGANVLTF. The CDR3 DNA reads TGTGCCAGCCGGCCTAGCCGAGCTGGGGCCAACGTCCTGACTTTC.